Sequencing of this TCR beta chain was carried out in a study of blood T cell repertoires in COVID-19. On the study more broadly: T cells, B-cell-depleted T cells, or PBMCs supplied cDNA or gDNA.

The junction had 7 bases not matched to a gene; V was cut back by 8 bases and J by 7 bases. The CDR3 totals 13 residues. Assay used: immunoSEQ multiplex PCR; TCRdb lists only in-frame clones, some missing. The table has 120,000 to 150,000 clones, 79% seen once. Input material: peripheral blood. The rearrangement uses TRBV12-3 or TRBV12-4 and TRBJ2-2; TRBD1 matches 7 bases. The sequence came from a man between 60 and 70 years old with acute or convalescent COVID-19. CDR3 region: CASQQGLVGELFF. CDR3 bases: TGTGCCAGCCAACAGGGGTTGGTCGGGGAGCTGTTTTTT.